The 20 T cell receptor beta chains presented below share a single source sample, sequenced in a study of blood T cells in healthy people across ages. Using a J-beta primer mix together with a sample-barcoded 5' primer, a second PCR was run for roughly 7 to 11 cycles. Each CDR3 protein gets one entry after TCRdb re-called the 5' RACE reads with MiXCR. The sample has approximately 1,000,000 distinct CDR3 sequences; 45% are singletons. Sequenced input: blood. The receptors derive from a woman in her sixties in good health.

V usage is TRBV5-1 and J usage is TRBJ1-4, with D possibly matching TRBD1 (6 bases). Looked up from germline, CDR1 is SGHRS and CDR2 is YFSETQ. The V end lost 4 bases, the J end lost 8 bases, and 15 bases lay between the germline ends. This CDR3 contains 14 residues. Here the CDR3 reads CASSVGRGAEKLFF. As DNA, the CDR3 is TGCGCCAGCAGCGTGGGCAGGGGCGCGGAAAAACTGTTTTTT.

The rearrangement joins TRBV3-1 to TRBJ2-5; 11 bases align to TRBD1. Germline trimming cut 1 base from V and 0 bases from J; bases unmatched to any gene: 4. Germline V gene data show CDR1 as LGHDT and CDR2 as YNNKEL (reference sequence). The CDR3 totals 17 residues. CDR3 residues: CASSQVRTGGHQETQYF. CDR3 in DNA: TGTGCCAGCAGCCAAGTCAGGACAGGGGGCCACCAAGAGACCCAGTACTTC.

This clonotype came up a few times. The chain recombines TRBV29-1 with TRBJ2-1; D is perhaps TRBD1 or TRBD2 (5 bases each). Trimming pared 4 bases from V and 13 bases from J, leaving 17 bases between. CDR3 length: 12 residues. Germline CDR1 SQVTM, CDR2 ANQGSEA. The CDR3 loop reads CSVGGAGTEQFF. The CDR3 DNA follows: TGCAGCGTTGGTGGGGCTGGGACCGAACAGTTCTTC.

As to this clonotype: Its ends do not fully match the called genes, so a read error is possible. The chain couples TRBV9 to TRBJ2-6; tentatively, D is TRBD1 or TRBD2 (6 bases each). The CDR3 covers 15 residues. CDR1 is SGDLS and CDR2 is YYNGEE in the germline V gene. The CDR3 sequence: CASSVRESGANVPTF. For the CDR3, the DNA is TGTGCCAGCAGCGTAAGGGAGTCGGGGGCCAACGTCCCGACTTTC.

With respect to this clonotype: The junction and the germline gene differ at one end; a read error may be behind it. This sequence joins TRBV12-3 or TRBV12-4 and TRBJ1-2; D is unclear. This CDR3 spans 13 amino acids. CDR3 DNA sequence: TGTGCCAGCAGTGTAGCTACCGAGAGAGGCTACACCTTC. This sequence encodes CASSVATERGYTF.

V usage is TRBV21-1 and J usage is TRBJ2-1; the table's D call, TRBD1, was not checked against the DNA. TRBV21-1 is reported as a pseudogene. The length of the CDR3 is 16 residues. The CDR3 protein is CASSKALGGARHEQFF. Here the CDR3 DNA reads TGTGCCAGCAGCAAAGCGCTTGGGGGGGCGCGTCATGAGCAGTTCTTC.

There are a few counts of this clonotype. The genes are TRBV6-5 and TRBJ2-3; D is ambiguous. The germline V gene encodes CDR1 MNHEY and CDR2 SVGAGI. The CDR3 loop spans 14 amino acids. Trimming shortened V by 3 bases and J by 5 bases, and 12 bases separated the two germline ends. The CDR3 loop is CASSYSPTVDTQYF. CDR3 DNA sequence: TGTGCCAGCAGTTATTCCCCTACTGTAGATACGCAGTATTTT.

The V and J genes are TRBV28 and TRBJ2-7; D ambiguous. The CDR3 consists of 16 residues. Germline values: CDR1 MDHEN, CDR2 SYDVKM. V gave up 5 bases and J gave up 2 bases, with 19 bases separating them. CDR3: CASSAYNSLRPYEQYF. DNA for the CDR3: TGTGCCAGCAGTGCCTACAACTCCCTCCGTCCCTACGAGCAGTACTTC.

The sample holds a few counts of this clonotype. The chain has TRBV20-1 and TRBJ2-7, with no clear D. Germline CDR1 reads DFQATT; CDR2 reads SNEGSKA (reference sequence). This CDR3 is built from 12 residues. V dropped 0 bases and J dropped 3 bases, with 6 bases sitting between them. CDR3 region: CSAREDFYEQYF. CDR3 DNA: TGCAGTGCTAGAGAAGACTTCTACGAGCAGTACTTC.

V gene TRBV20-1 combines with J gene TRBJ1-2, with unresolved D. Trimming stripped 3 bases from V and 0 bases from J, with 11 bases between. The CDR3 extends over 14 amino acids. Germline values: CDR1 DFQATT, CDR2 SNEGSKA (reference sequence). CDR3 bases: TGCAGTGCTAGCGCAGGAACTTCTAACTATGGCTACACCTTC. This encodes CSASAGTSNYGYTF.

This clonotype was detected ten times or more. The V gene is TRBV29-1, the J gene TRBJ2-4; 8 nucleotides line up with TRBD2. The CDR3 covers 15 residues. The J segment lost 2 bases and the V segment lost 6 bases, leaving 9 bases of the junction unmatched. Germline V gene sequence: CDR1 SQVTM, CDR2 ANQGSEA. Here the CDR3 reads CSVREGVSTKNIQYF. In nucleotides, the CDR3 is TGCAGCGTCCGGGAGGGAGTTTCGACCAAAAACATTCAGTACTTC.

The gene calls are TRBV5-1 and TRBJ2-7; 10 bases agree with TRBD1. Germline-derived CDR1 and CDR2 are SGHRS and YFSETQ. The CDR3 is 18 amino acids. J was trimmed by 7 bases and V by 1 base; bases with no gene match: 17. CDR3 sequence (DNA): TGCGCCAGCAGCTTGAGCGGGACAGGGGTGAGGAGAGACAATGAGCAGTACTTC. Encoded protein: CASSLSGTGVRRDNEQYF.

The rearrangement joins TRBV28 to TRBJ1-5; D unclear. CDR3 length: 15 residues. Trimming shortened V by 5 bases and J by 4 bases, and 15 bases separated the two germline ends. Germline V gene data show CDR1 as MDHEN and CDR2 as SYDVKM. The chain's CDR3 is CASSPFPGPNQPQHF. CDR3 bases: TGTGCCAGCAGTCCGTTCCCCGGACCTAATCAGCCCCAGCATTTT.

The genes are TRBV20-1 and TRBJ1-2; no definite D call. From germline, CDR1 is DFQATT and CDR2 SNEGSKA (reference sequence). The germline V and J ends were trimmed by 6 bases and 4 bases, with 12 bases remaining between them. There are 12 residues in the CDR3. In DNA form, the CDR3 reads TGCAGTGCCCCAGGACGAGGCTATGGCTACACCTTC. Translating it yields CSAPGRGYGYTF.

This clonotype was recorded a few times. One end of the junction fails to match germline, which may point to a read error. The chain joins TRBV6-5 to TRBJ2-3; D unresolved. The CDR3 covers 14 residues. Per germline, CDR1 MNHEY and CDR2 SVGAGI. CDR3 bases: TGTGCCAGCAGTTATATCAGTTCCGGAGATACACAGTATTTT. Residues: CASSYISSGDTQYF.

The chain carries TRBV7-9 and TRBJ2-2; 8 bases align to TRBD2. Per germline, CDR1 SEHNR and CDR2 FQNEAQ (reference sequence). The ends lost 3 bases at V and 4 bases at J; junction bases unmatched: 4. This CDR3 spans 15 amino acids. The CDR3 spells CASSFHSGVTGELFF. The DNA of the CDR3 is TGTGCCAGCAGCTTCCATAGCGGGGTCACCGGGGAGCTGTTTTTT.

The chain couples TRBV10-3 to TRBJ1-6; 8 nucleotides align to TRBD1. Germline CDR1 reads ENHRY; CDR2 reads SYGVKD. With 2 bases clipped from V and 8 bases from J, the junction kept 8 bases outside the gene matches. This CDR3 has 16 residues. CDR3 in DNA: TGTGCCATCAGTGAGGTCTCAGGGGGCGCTTATTCACCCCTCCACTTT. This codes for CAISEVSGGAYSPLHF.

This clonotype has more than one count but fewer than ten. The V gene is TRBV4-1, the J gene TRBJ2-1; 11 bases align to TRBD2. The length of the CDR3 is 15 residues. With 1 base clipped from V and 14 bases from J, the junction kept 10 bases outside the gene matches. Germline lookup yields CDR1 MGHRA and CDR2 YSYEKL. The CDR3 here is CASSQGGLAVTGKFF. The CDR3 coding sequence is TGCGCCAGCAGCCAAGGGGGACTAGCGGTAACAGGGAAGTTCTTC.

A note on this clonotype: A junction boundary mismatches the germline segment, possibly from a read error. The chain links TRBV12-3 or TRBV12-4 to TRBJ2-3, with a tentative D call TRBD2 (5 bases). The CDR3 runs to 13 residues. The CDR3 DNA reads TGTGCCAGCAGTGTAGCGCTGAACACCCTGCAGTATTTT. Protein product: CASSVALNTLQYF.

V usage is TRBV6-6 and J usage is TRBJ1-2; 7 bases line up with TRBD1. J gave up 0 bases and V 10 bases, and 17 bases lay outside the gene matches. The CDR3 runs 17 residues. Per germline, CDR1 MNHNY and CDR2 SVGAGI (reference sequence). CDR3 DNA: TGTGCCACCCGAAAGCGAGGACAGGAAAGGACTAACTATGGCTACACCTTC. Translation: CATRKRGQERTNYGYTF.